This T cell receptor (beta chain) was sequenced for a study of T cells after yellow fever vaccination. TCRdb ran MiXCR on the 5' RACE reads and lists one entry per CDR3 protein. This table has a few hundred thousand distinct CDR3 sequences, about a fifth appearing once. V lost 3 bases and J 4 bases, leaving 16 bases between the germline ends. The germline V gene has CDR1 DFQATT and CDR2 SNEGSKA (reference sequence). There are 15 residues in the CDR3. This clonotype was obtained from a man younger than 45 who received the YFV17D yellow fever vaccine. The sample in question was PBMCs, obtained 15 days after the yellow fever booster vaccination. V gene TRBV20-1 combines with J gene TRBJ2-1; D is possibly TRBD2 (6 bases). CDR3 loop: CSASHAGIPYNEQFF. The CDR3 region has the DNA TGCAGTGCTAGCCATGCGGGAATTCCGTACAATGAGCAGTTCTTC.